The 29 T cell receptor beta chains below all came from one sample that was sequenced in a study of cytomegalovirus exposure and HLA in healthy donors. The primer mix had 60 Vbeta and 13 Jbeta primers. TCRdb's table, derived via immunoSEQ multiplex PCR, lists solely in-frame clones and lacks some. The table records approximately 70,000 clones, around two thirds of them present only once. The source material was PBMCs. These receptors all stem from a woman between 50 and 59 years old in good health and CMV-seropositive.

This chain links TRBV6-5 with TRBJ2-1; D possibly corresponds to TRBD2 (5 bases). The ends were cut back, 7 bases at V and 5 bases at J, with 9 bases in the middle. Germline CDR1 MNHEY, CDR2 SVGAGI. The CDR3 is 12 residues long. CDR3 bases: TGTGCCAGCATCGGGAACCACAATGAGCAGTTCTTC. Amino acid sequence: CASIGNHNEQFF.

V gene TRBV11-2 combines with J gene TRBJ2-7; D not certain. CDR3 length: 13 amino acids. The V end lost 0 bases, the J end lost 5 bases, and 8 bases lay between the germline ends. CDR1 SGHAT and CDR2 FQNNGV come from the germline V gene. The CDR3 spells CASSLDSYNEQYF. In nucleotides, the CDR3 is TGTGCCAGCAGCTTAGACAGTTACAACGAGCAGTACTTC.

The J gene is TRBJ1-6, the V gene TRBV7-2; D unclear. The V end was cut by 5 bases, the J end by 9 bases, with 20 bases between. Germline lookup yields CDR1 SGHTA and CDR2 FQGNSA. The CDR3 is 16 residues long. CDR3 region: CASSQTSVKAGSPLHF. CDR3 nucleotide sequence: TGTGCCAGCAGCCAGACATCGGTAAAGGCGGGTTCACCCCTCCACTTT.

The chain recombines TRBV10-3 with TRBJ1-1, with 7 bases that match TRBD1. CDR1 and CDR2 (germline): ENHRY, SYGVKD. The CDR3 consists of 13 residues. Germline trimming cut 6 bases from V and 7 bases from J; bases unmatched to any gene: 8. The CDR3 DNA reads TGTGCCATCAGGGAAGGCGGGGACAGTGAAGCTTTCTTT. Translated, it gives CAIREGGDSEAFF.

The chain couples TRBV10-2 to TRBJ1-1; tentative D call: TRBD1 (6 bases). The germline CDR1 and CDR2 sequences are WSHSY and SAAADI. V was clipped by 0 bases and J by 3 bases, with 11 bases between them. There are 15 residues in the CDR3. The CDR3 region has the DNA TGCGCCAGCAGTGAGTCAGGGGGGGCGTACACTGAAGCTTTCTTT. It yields the protein CASSESGGAYTEAFF.

The rearrangement uses TRBV6-1 and TRBJ1-1, with 7 bases fitting TRBD1. This CDR3 region has 15 residues. V lost 5 bases to trimming and J lost 1 base; unmatched junction nucleotides: 7. Germline assignment: CDR1 MNHNS and CDR2 SASEGT. The CDR3: CASSRPGTANTEAFF. The CDR3 DNA sequence: TGTGCCAGCAGTAGACCCGGGACAGCGAACACTGAAGCTTTCTTT.

This clone has just a few counts. This rearrangement joins TRBV19 to TRBJ2-7, with 7 bases fitting TRBD1. Germline CDR1 and CDR2: LNHDA and SQIVND (reference sequence). V shed 8 bases, J shed 1 base, and the junction held 5 bases outside the gene matches. The CDR3 totals 13 residues. CDR3 sequence: CASAETGSYEQYF. The DNA for the CDR3 is TGTGCCAGTGCCGAGACAGGGTCCTACGAGCAGTACTTC.

The chain employs TRBV28 and TRBJ2-7, with D maybe TRBD2 (6 bases). Trimming left V 7 bases short and J 1 base short, with 14 bases between. This CDR3 region has 14 residues. The germline V gene has CDR1 MDHEN and CDR2 SYDVKM. The CDR3 DNA follows: TGTGCCAGCATTCAGGGACTTGCGTCCTACGAGCAGTACTTC. Translated, it gives CASIQGLASYEQYF.

This clone was counted between two and nine times. The chain links TRBV15 to TRBJ2-5; 8 bases match TRBD1. V was clipped by 4 bases and J by 3 bases; unmatched bases: 4. Germline V gives CDR1 LNHNV, CDR2 YYDKDF (reference sequence). The CDR3 spans 14 residues. CDR3 region: CATSKTGAKETQYF. The CDR3 DNA sequence: TGTGCCACCAGCAAGACAGGGGCAAAAGAGACCCAGTACTTC.

V gene TRBV11-2 combines with J gene TRBJ2-1, with 14 bases aligning to TRBD2. V dropped 5 bases and J dropped 7; count of bases not matched to a gene: 7. CDR3 size: 16 residues. CDR1 SGHAT and CDR2 FQNNGV come from the germline V gene. CDR3 DNA: TGTGCCAGCAGCATTAGACTAGCGGGGGGGCCGAATGAGCAGTTCTTC. This translates into CASSIRLAGGPNEQFF.

The chain has TRBV28 and TRBJ1-2, with D possibly matching TRBD1 (6 bases). The ends were cut back, 2 bases at V and 2 bases at J, with 15 bases in the middle. The CDR3 length is 16 residues. Germline V gives CDR1 MDHEN, CDR2 SYDVKM. Here the CDR3 reads CASSLLALGTNYGYTF. For the CDR3, the DNA is TGTGCCAGCAGTTTACTGGCGCTCGGGACAAACTATGGCTACACCTTC.

The chain recombines TRBV4-3 with TRBJ2-5, with 9 positions matching TRBD2. Germline V gene data show CDR1 as LGHNA and CDR2 as YSLEER. V shed 1 base and J 5 bases; nucleotides not matched to a gene: 11. This CDR3 is built from 17 residues. CDR3 bases: TGCGCCAGCAGCCAAGCGAGAGTCGCGGGAGGGGGGGAGACCCAGTACTTC. Amino acids: CASSQARVAGGGETQYF.

The rearrangement uses TRBV2 and TRBJ2-7, with D perhaps matching TRBD1 (5 bases). Germline CDR1 SNHLY, CDR2 FYNNEI. V dropped 5 bases and J dropped 3 bases, with 8 bases sitting between them. CDR3 size: 12 residues. Here the CDR3 DNA reads TGTGCCAGCAGTCTACAGGTCTACGAGCAGTACTTC. It is translated as CASSLQVYEQYF.

This chain links TRBV7-9 with TRBJ2-1; possible D gene TRBD2, 5 bases. Germline V gives CDR1 SEHNR, CDR2 FQNEAQ (reference sequence). The CDR3 is made up of 13 amino acids. CDR3 amino acids: CATSGGIYNEQFF. CDR3 coding DNA: TGTGCTACGTCAGGAGGCATCTACAATGAGCAGTTCTTC.

V usage is TRBV29-1 and J usage is TRBJ2-3; tentative D call: TRBD2 (5 bases). Germline CDR1 is SQVTM and CDR2 is ANQGSEA. CDR3 length equals 14 residues. Trimming cost V 7 bases and J 2 bases, with 16 bases left between them. DNA of the CDR3: TGCAGCGCCCTACTAGGTCTCACCACAGATACGCAGTATTTT. Translation gives CSALLGLTTDTQYF.

This clone was found a few times. The chain joins TRBV5-1 to TRBJ1-5; possible D gene TRBD1, 6 bases. This CDR3 is 15 amino acids long. The V end lost 0 bases, the J end lost 6 bases, and 13 bases lay between the germline ends. The germline CDR1 and CDR2 sequences are SGHRS and YFSETQ. Here the CDR3 reads CASSLAGDTGQPQHF. The CDR3 DNA reads as TGCGCCAGCAGCTTGGCAGGGGACACGGGTCAGCCCCAGCATTTT.

The J gene is TRBJ1-5, the V gene TRBV6-1, with D possibly TRBD1 on 5 matching bases. The V end lost 7 bases, the J end lost 5 bases, and 12 bases lay between the germline ends. There are 13 residues in the CDR3. The germline gives CDR1 MNHNS, CDR2 SASEGT. The CDR3 region has the DNA TGTGCCAGCATTCCGGGGACTTATCAGCCCCAGCATTTT. Amino acids: CASIPGTYQPQHF.

This chain connects TRBV6-1 to TRBJ1-1, with D unresolved. The germline CDR1 and CDR2 sequences are MNHNS and SASEGT. V lost 2 bases and J lost 6, with 13 bases in between. There are 14 residues in the CDR3. The CDR3 bases are TGTGCCAGCAGTGAAAATAGTGAGCCATCTGAAGCTTTCTTT. This codes for CASSENSEPSEAFF.

The V gene is TRBV7-2, the J gene TRBJ1-1; TRBD1 matches at 8 bases. The CDR3 consists of 17 residues. V lost 4 bases, J lost 0 bases, and 10 bases stayed unmatched. In germline, CDR1 is SGHTA, CDR2 FQGNSA. The CDR3 DNA reads as TGTGCCAGCAGCTCAAGGGCCGCGACAGGGGTGAACACTGAAGCTTTCTTT. Its protein product is CASSSRAATGVNTEAFF.

The chain joins TRBV4-3 to TRBJ1-2; 9 nucleotides line up with TRBD1. Looked up from germline, CDR1 is LGHNA and CDR2 is YSLEER. The CDR3 runs to 15 residues. The junction had 10 bases not matched to a gene; V was cut back by 1 base and J by 10 bases. The CDR3 loop reads CASSQVLGGDRVYTF. CDR3 sequence (DNA): TGCGCCAGCAGCCAAGTCCTCGGGGGGGACAGGGTCTACACCTTC.

V usage is TRBV7-6 and J usage is TRBJ2-1, with TRBD1 matching over 10 bases. The ends lost 5 bases at V and 4 bases at J; junction bases unmatched: 11. This CDR3 spans 17 amino acids. CDR1 SGHVS and CDR2 FNYEAQ come from the germline V gene. The CDR3 DNA follows: TGTGCCAGCAGCCCAACCTCCGGGACAGGGGCTTACAATGAGCAGTTCTTC. The encoded protein is CASSPTSGTGAYNEQFF.

This chain connects TRBV4-2 to TRBJ2-7, with 12 bases identical to TRBD2. Trimming took 2 bases from V and 1 from J; bases not matched to a gene: 9. The germline V gene has CDR1 LGHNA and CDR2 YNFKEQ. This CDR3 spans 18 amino acids. The CDR3 DNA follows: TGTGCCAGCAGCCAATTATTAGGCGGACTAGCGGGATCCTACGAGCAGTACTTC. Residues: CASSQLLGGLAGSYEQYF.

The rearrangement uses TRBV7-2 and TRBJ2-7; TRBD1 aligns across 11 bases. Unmatched junction bases numbered 10, after V lost 4 bases and J lost 5 bases. The CDR3 extends over 16 amino acids. Germline CDR1 is SGHTA and CDR2 is FQGNSA. CDR3 loop: CASSSGPGQGANEQYF. In nucleotides, the CDR3 is TGTGCCAGCAGCTCTGGACCCGGACAGGGGGCAAACGAGCAGTACTTC.

The chain recombines TRBV28 with TRBJ2-1; 11 bases map to TRBD2. The CDR3 loop spans 17 amino acids. From germline, CDR1 is MDHEN and CDR2 SYDVKM. V lost 5 bases to trimming and J lost 0 bases; unmatched junction nucleotides: 6. The CDR3 reads CASSDLTSGSSYNEQFF. The CDR3 DNA reads TGTGCCAGCAGTGACCTTACTAGCGGGAGCTCCTACAATGAGCAGTTCTTC.

The J gene is TRBJ2-7, the V gene TRBV19; 8 bases line up with TRBD1. The CDR3 contains 15 residues. Losses at the gene ends were 5 bases for V and 7 bases for J; bases not matched to a gene: 13. Germline CDR1 is LNHDA and CDR2 is SQIVND (reference sequence). The CDR3 DNA is TGTGCCAGTAGTCCCCGACAGGGGAAGGTGGGGGAGCAGTACTTC. Protein sequence: CASSPRQGKVGEQYF.

The chain recombines TRBV18 with TRBJ1-2, with unresolved D. V was clipped by 0 bases and J by 4 bases, with 15 bases between them. The germline CDR1 and CDR2 sequences are KGHSH and LQKENI. The CDR3 consists of 16 residues. The CDR3 protein is CASSPPASQQPYGYTF. The DNA of the CDR3 is TGTGCCAGCTCACCACCGGCGTCACAGCAACCCTATGGCTACACCTTC.

The gene calls are TRBV6-6 and TRBJ2-5; the match to TRBD2 covers 9 bases. This CDR3 is 16 amino acids long. V trimming: 5 bases; J trimming: 4 bases; junction bases outside the gene matches: 11. CDR1 MNHNY and CDR2 SVGAGI come from the germline V gene (reference sequence). The CDR3 reads CASSTSSGSNVETQYF. The CDR3 DNA follows: TGTGCCAGCAGTACCAGTAGCGGGAGTAACGTAGAGACCCAGTACTTC.

The V and J genes are TRBV29-1 and TRBJ1-1; 8 nucleotides match TRBD1. CDR3 length equals 13 residues. Trimming at V came to 7 bases and at J to 4 bases, leaving 8 bases not matched to a gene. Germline values: CDR1 SQVTM, CDR2 ANQGSEA. CDR3 sequence (DNA): TGCAGCGCTCACAGGGGGGGAGGCACTGAAGCTTTCTTT. Translating gives CSAHRGGGTEAFF.

The chain uses TRBV4-3 and TRBJ1-6, with D hard to call. Trimming took off 0 bases at V and 0 bases at J, with 9 bases between the two ends. Per germline, CDR1 LGHNA and CDR2 YSLEER. The CDR3 is 17 residues long. CDR3 amino acids: CASSQDDTSSYNSPLHF. CDR3 DNA: TGCGCCAGCAGCCAAGATGACACGAGCTCCTATAATTCACCCCTCCACTTT.